The 21 T cell receptor beta chains below all came from one sample that was sequenced in a study of glioma-infiltrating T cells. The iRepertoire nested amplicon-rescue multiplex PCR amplified TCR alpha and beta CDR3s from RNA. One entry per CDR3 protein results from TCRdb running MiXCR on the multiplex PCR reads. The sample contains approximately 130,000 distinct CDR3 sequences, around 25% of which appear only once. Sequencing input: glioma tissue, nonneoplastic brain tissue, or PBMCs (not recorded which). These TCRs come from a human donor with low-grade glioma or glioblastoma, undergoing nonglioma brain surgery, or in good health (not recorded which).

The sample holds many counts of this clonotype. This chain connects TRBV20-1 to TRBJ1-2, with a possible D match to TRBD1 (6 bases). V shed 6 bases and J shed 8 bases, with 13 bases lying between them. The CDR3 runs 11 residues. Germline lookup yields CDR1 DFQATT and CDR2 SNEGSKA (reference sequence). The CDR3 is CSAQGVRGYTF. The CDR3 DNA sequence: TGCAGTGCACAGGGAGTGAGGGGCTACACCTTC.

Remarks on this clonotype: A much larger clonotype is one base distant, so this may be a read error. V is TRBV12-3 or TRBV12-4 and J is TRBJ2-1; the D gene could be TRBD1 or TRBD2 (5 bases each). V was clipped by 8 bases and J by 3 bases, with 14 bases between them. CDR3 length equals 14 residues. The CDR3 sequence: CASGAGSFYNEQFF. The CDR3 region has the DNA TGTGCCAGCGGTGCAGGGAGCTTCTACAATGAGCAGTTCTTC.

This clonotype was found once. The chain links TRBV24-1 to TRBJ2-3; D ambiguous. Germline CDR1 is KGHDR and CDR2 is SFDVKD. The CDR3 is 13 amino acids. Trimming removed 5 bases from V and 8 bases from J, with 13 bases in between. The CDR3 DNA follows: TGTGCCACCAGTGGCCTCACCGTAGGTACGCAGTATTTT. Protein sequence: CATSGLTVGTQYF.

This clonotype came up many times. CDR3 DNA: TGTGCCAGCAGTCCCGGGACCCTATACGAGCAGTACGTC. It codes for CASSPGTLYEQYV. The chain links TRBV6-1 to TRBJ2-7, with D perhaps assigned TRBD1 or TRBD2 (5 bases each). The germline V and J ends were trimmed by 5 bases and 4 bases, with 12 bases remaining between them. This CDR3 comprises 13 residues. Germline V gene sequence: CDR1 MNHNS, CDR2 SASEGT.

For this clonotype: An end of the junction differs from the germline gene, which may be a read error. The CDR3 spells CASSLIGPGNAIYF. In DNA form, the CDR3 reads TGTGCCAGCAGTTTAATAGGGCCTGGAAACGCCATATATTTT. The V call is TRBV28, the J call TRBJ1-3; D not certain. CDR1 is MDHEN, CDR2 SYDVKM, per germline. The CDR3 runs to 14 residues.

Comment on this clonotype: At one boundary the junction diverges from the germline segment, which might be a read error. V and J are TRBV7-2 and TRBJ2-3, with 7 nucleotides matching TRBD2. The CDR3 is 17 residues long. The germline V gene has CDR1 SGHTA and CDR2 FQGNSA. CDR3 sequence: CASRQNVLAYGTDTKYF. The CDR3 region has the DNA TGTGCCAGCAGACAAAACGTACTAGCGTATGGCACAGATACGAAGTATTTT.

The genes are TRBV12-3 or TRBV12-4 and TRBJ2-1; TRBD2 might be the D (7 bases). The length of the CDR3 is 13 residues. Trimming left V 3 bases short and J 10 bases short, with 13 bases between. Here the CDR3 DNA reads TGTGCCAGCAGTTTTGGTGGGGGGGGCGAGCAGTTCTTC. Translating gives CASSFGGGGEQFF.

This clonotype was recorded many times. The J gene is TRBJ2-5, the V gene TRBV20-1, with 9 bases lining up with TRBD2. Germline CDR1 DFQATT, CDR2 SNEGSKA (reference sequence). Trimming at V came to 4 bases and at J to 4 bases, leaving 10 bases not matched to a gene. This CDR3 is built from 15 residues. DNA for the CDR3: TGCAGTGCTACCTCTTCGCGGGGGGGCCTAGAGACCCAGTACTTC. Protein sequence: CSATSSRGGLETQYF.

This clonotype has ten or more counts. This chain uses TRBV28 with TRBJ1-5; TRBD1 matches at 8 bases. The CDR3 sequence is 15 residues long. Losses at the gene ends were 2 bases for V and 7 bases for J; bases not matched to a gene: 7. CDR1 and CDR2 (germline): MDHEN, SYDVKM. CDR3 loop: CASSLGQGFRQPQHF. The CDR3 DNA reads TGTGCCAGCAGTTTAGGACAGGGTTTCAGGCAGCCCCAGCATTTT.

The genes are TRBV20-1 and TRBJ1-5; no firm D call. Germline V lookup: CDR1 DFQATT, CDR2 SNEGSKA (reference sequence). The CDR3 extends over 13 amino acids. V was clipped by 0 bases and J by 8 bases, with 11 bases between them. The CDR3 sequence: CSARDPNEEPQHF. The CDR3 nucleotides read TGCAGTGCTAGAGATCCTAATGAAGAGCCCCAGCATTTT.

This clonotype was counted ten times or more. This rearrangement joins TRBV27 to TRBJ2-6, with D perhaps matching TRBD1 or TRBD2 (5 bases each). Germline CDR1 MNHEY, CDR2 SMNVEV (reference sequence). Trimming stripped 5 bases from V and 0 bases from J, with 14 bases between. CDR3 length equals 17 residues. The CDR3 DNA is TGTGCCAGCAGTCCTCGGGACCTCACCTCTGGGGCCAACGTCCTGACTTTC. Translated, it gives CASSPRDLTSGANVLTF.

This clonotype was found a few times. This rearrangement joins TRBV2 to TRBJ2-3, with 9 bases fitting TRBD2. CDR3 length: 15 amino acids. Germline V lookup: CDR1 SNHLY, CDR2 FYNNEI. Trimming cost V 6 bases and J 5 bases; bases outside gene matches: 9. CDR3 protein: CASRSGGGAGDTQYF. CDR3 coding DNA: TGTGCCAGCAGGTCAGGCGGGGGGGCCGGAGATACGCAGTATTTT.

The chain has TRBV25-1 and TRBJ2-6; unclear D gene. Germline CDR1 MGHDK, CDR2 SYGVNS. V lost 2 bases to trimming and J lost 0 bases, with 14 bases between them. The CDR3 length is 18 residues. CDR3 nucleotides: TGTGCCAGCAGTGAAGAAACACAGACGAGCTCTGGGGCCAACGTCCTGACTTTC. Translated: CASSEETQTSSGANVLTF. The full variable domain, its missing parts supplied by reference TRBV25-1 and TRBJ2-6, is EADIYQTPRYLVIGTGKKITLECSQTMGHDKMYWYQQDPGMELHLIHYSYGVNSTEKGDLSSESTVSRIRTEHFPLTLESARPSHTSQYLCASSEETQTSSGANVLTFGAGSRLTVL.

This clonotype showed up just a few times. V is TRBV10-3 and J is TRBJ1-1; TRBD1 matches 7 bases. The junction had 7 bases not matched to a gene; V was cut back by 10 bases and J by 5 bases. CDR1 and CDR2 (germline): ENHRY, SYGVKD. This CDR3 region has 12 residues. Here the CDR3 reads CATADRITEAFF. The CDR3 coding sequence is TGTGCCACCGCGGACAGGATAACTGAAGCTTTCTTT.

The chain employs TRBV6-1 and TRBJ1-1, with a weak D call TRBD1 (6 bases). Germline V gene lookup returns CDR1 MNHNS and CDR2 SASEGT. V was cut by 4 bases and J by 1 base, with 22 bases left in between. This CDR3 is 18 amino acids long. CDR3 protein: CASSGEKGGKARNTEAFF. CDR3 in DNA: TGTGCCAGCAGTGGCGAAAAGGGGGGTAAGGCCAGGAACACTGAAGCTTTCTTT.

This clonotype was counted between two and nine times. This sequence joins TRBV28 and TRBJ2-5; D tentatively fits TRBD1 or TRBD2 (5 bases each). Germline CDR1 reads MDHEN; CDR2 reads SYDVKM. V dropped 6 bases and J dropped 7 bases, with 18 bases sitting between them. This CDR3 region has 14 residues. The CDR3 DNA is TGTGCCAGCAGACCCCGTGAGACTACAGGGACCCAGTACTTC. Translated: CASRPRETTGTQYF.

The J gene is TRBJ1-6, the V gene TRBV7-6; D call uncertain. The V gene lost 3 bases and the J gene lost 5 bases, with 14 bases spanning the gap. This CDR3 has 16 amino acids. The germline CDR1 and CDR2 sequences are SGHVS and FNYEAQ. For the CDR3, the DNA is TGTGCCAGCAGCTTGCGGGCTCTTTCTCATAATTCACCCCTCCACTTT. It encodes CASSLRALSHNSPLHF.

This chain connects TRBV28 to TRBJ1-2; the match to TRBD1 covers 7 bases. From germline, CDR1 is MDHEN and CDR2 SYDVKM. V shed 2 bases and J 8 bases; nucleotides not matched to a gene: 11. The CDR3 consists of 15 residues. CDR3 sequence reads: CASSLLTGTRGGYTF. CDR3 coding DNA: TGTGCCAGCAGTTTACTAACGGGAACCAGGGGGGGCTACACCTTC.

A word on this clonotype: Possible read error: a much larger clone is one base away. The rearrangement links TRBV20-1 to TRBJ2-7; 11 nucleotides match TRBD2. The V segment lost 3 bases and the J segment 0 bases; nucleotides outside the gene matches: 7. CDR1 and CDR2 from the germline V gene are DFQATT and SNEGSKA (reference sequence). CDR3 length: 16 amino acids. Here the CDR3 reads CSASPTSGGSSYEQYV. CDR3 coding DNA: TGCAGTGCTAGTCCTACTAGCGGGGGTAGCTCCTACGAGCAGTACGTC.

The V gene is TRBV18, the J gene TRBJ1-5; D is uncertain. Germline V gene sequence: CDR1 KGHSH, CDR2 LQKENI. The CDR3 has 13 residues. The ends were cut back, 3 bases at V and 4 bases at J, with 7 bases in the middle. CDR3 loop: CASSPEGNQPQHF. The CDR3 coding sequence is TGTGCCAGCTCACCGGAAGGGAATCAGCCCCAGCATTTT.

This clonotype was found many times. The rearrangement links TRBV6-1 to TRBJ1-1; maybe TRBD1 (5 bases). This CDR3 region has 15 residues. Looked up from germline, CDR1 is MNHNS and CDR2 is SASEGT. Trimming took 10 bases from V and 1 from J, leaving 19 bases between them. CDR3 nucleotide sequence: TGTGCCACATTCGGGGCCGGACGGGGGAACACTGAAGCTTTCTTT. Translating it yields CATFGAGRGNTEAFF.